This TCR beta chain appears in the sequencing data of a study of human T cells and chemical hapten exposure (dated by TCRdb to about 2021). Broadly, across the study: For sensitization, 2% DPC in acetone was applied to a roughly 2 cm by roughly 2 cm area of upper inner arm skin. Throughout the approximately 25-week study period, patients were also given weekly therapeutic DPC doses on the scalp. Patch testing was performed on the upper back with Finn chambers containing 0.01% DPC, and the patch tests were scored after 6 days according to International Contact Dermatitis Research Group standards. The patient cohort, mostly female, included alopecia areata with under or over 50% scalp involvement, alopecia totalis and alopecia universalis. The libraries were sequenced as a pool, and the TCR yield per sample differed mostly because of small variations in library volumes within the pool. This study followed changes in the peripheral blood TCR repertoire in vivo during primary and secondary sensitization of alopecia patients to the hapten diphenylcyclopropenone (DPC). Patient blood was sampled pre-sensitization (week 0) and at 2, 6 and about 24 weeks after DPC sensitization. About 29 alopecia patients gave blood for TCR sequencing at one to four time points (pre-sensitization, 2, 6 and 24 weeks). The investigation overall reported the following: The number of PT1 expanded TCRs positively correlated with patch test score, significant at thresholds 8, 16 and 32 but not 4. Significantly more large CDR3 similarity clusters were formed by expanded TCRs than by pre-sensitization or healthy control sets, consistent with antigen-driven responses. After repeated subsampling, changes were observed in the strength of the expansion versus patch-test correlation and in the threshold at which the correlation became significant. No change with DPC sensitization was found in the number of TCRs above 1 in 1000 frequency, and no evidence of global repertoire structure alterations was found. Alopecia, a presumed autoimmune disease, was present in all patients, so the immune response of the patients might differ from that of healthy individuals.

What this sample's time point label stands for: pre-sensitization, week 0. The treatment or condition label for this specimen denotes: therapeutic diphenylcyclopropenone sensitization with weekly scalp DPC. Blood at each patch-test visit was drawn before the patch test was applied. Patients were eligible if aged 18 to 70, diagnosed with alopecia and judged suitable for DPC therapy, and pregnant patients were excluded. Total RNA was isolated from unfractionated whole blood collected in Tempus Blood RNA tubes. A remark on this clonotype: The specificity of this receptor is unknown. No clone much larger than this one lies a single base away; base qualities are absent.

The method was RACE. The instrument given in TCRdb is NextSeq 500. During library preparation, unique molecular identifiers were attached to individual cDNA molecules so that TCRs could be counted quantitatively and reproducibly. Both TCR alpha and TCR beta chains were sequenced from each blood RNA sample. The study's processing was this. The median number of TCRs per sample was 95,638, ranging from roughly 23,224 to 700,000. The Decombinator software suite was used to annotate V, J and CDR3 in the TCR reads. Every sample was subsampled to the same number of TCRs (28,000) for the PS versus PT1 abundance plots. Expanded TCRs were defined as absent before sensitization and observed at least eight times at the 2-week time point. TCRdb reran the public reads through fastp at Q25 and MiXCR, keeping productive beta chains. Rows with a matching CDR3 protein are joined into one entry that keeps the most common DNA and genes. The V and J calls and clone size come from TCRdb's table, not from the authors' own analysis. A total of some 400,000 distinct CDR3 sequences appear in this sample, 4.5% to 6% of them only once. About 2.5% of the sample lies in the top ten.

The CDR3 starts with the cysteine, ends with the phenylalanine, and has 13 residues. The entry retains the CDR3 DNA only, 39 bases that are in frame from base 1. CDR1 and CDR2 (SGHAT, FQNNGV) derive from the germline V gene. V is cut by 4 bases and J by 4 bases, and the space between the germline ends is 10 bases. This clonotype was obtained from a woman aged 45-65 years with alopecia areata. Some clones in this sample may be carry-over from other donors' samples. The rearranged segments are TRBV11-2 and TRBJ1-2, with the D gene not clear enough to name. The specimen was whole blood, collected in connection with sensitization to the hapten diphenylcyclopropenone (DPC). The CDR3 in this case is CASSSLMTYGYTF. The DNA sequence follows: TGTGCCAGCAGCTCCCTTATGACCTATGGCTACACCTTC.